This TCR beta chain was found in a study of blood T cell repertoires in COVID-19. Per the authors' pipeline: Amplification of reference gene primers was used by the study to estimate nucleated cell counts. Sequencing used immunoSEQ multiplex PCR; TCRdb keeps in-frame clones, though not all of them. That table furnishes V, J and clone size, whereas the DNA furnished D and trimming. The repertoire includes 95,000 to 110,000 clones, roughly 87% of them detected once, and 3.1% sits in the top ten. The clonotype was recovered from a man aged 45-65 years in a cohort sampled during active COVID-19. Source material: peripheral blood.

CDR3 in amino acids: CASSLVGSNYGYTF. The CDR3 nucleotides read TGTGCCAGCAGCTTGGTGGGCAGTAACTATGGCTACACCTTC. The J gene is TRBJ1-2, the V gene TRBV5-6, with D unresolved. The V end was cut by 0 bases, the J end by 1 base, with 7 bases between. The CDR3 extends over 14 amino acids. The germline V gene encodes CDR1 SGHDT and CDR2 YYEEEE.